These T cell receptor beta chains were read from a single sample in a study of blood T cell repertoires in COVID-19. Sequencing used immunoSEQ multiplex PCR; TCRdb keeps in-frame clones, though not all of them. The sample carries about 200,000 clones, around four fifths recorded once. Sequences were obtained from peripheral blood. All receptors derive from a woman in her fifties or sixties with acute or convalescent COVID-19. Both conserved end residues are trimmed from each CDR3. Fields, in order: V gene, J gene, D gene, CDR3 protein. The D gene is left open where the match is weak.

TRBV5-6	TRBJ2-5	-	ASSAFIWANQETQY
TRBV5-4	TRBJ2-1	-	ASNHGTYNEQF
TRBV28	TRBJ2-2	-	ASISEGANFNGELF
TRBV24-1	TRBJ2-2	TRBD2	ATSAASGLLAGGTGELF
TRBV27	TRBJ1-2	TRBD1	ASSLDRLRGYT
TRBV28	TRBJ2-7	TRBD1	ASRRQGASGYEQY
TRBV19	TRBJ1-4	-	ASREGSPANEKLF
TRBV5-1	TRBJ1-4	TRBD1	ASSLARDRDPGRLF
TRBV27	TRBJ2-3	TRBD1	ASSLWEGGRDTQY
TRBV3-1/TRBV3-2	TRBJ1-1	-	ASSQVAANTEAF
TRBV7-2	TRBJ2-1	TRBD2	ASSLLSGRNEQF
TRBV9	TRBJ1-1	-	ASSVGSKEGTEAF
TRBV6-1	TRBJ1-5	-	ASSEYGSNQPQH
TRBV27	TRBJ2-7	TRBD1	ASSLYRGRYYEQY
TRBV3-1/TRBV3-2	TRBJ2-3	TRBD2	ASSPRNLAGGPKQNTQY
TRBV6-5	TRBJ2-3	TRBD2	ASSYIAGEVDTQY
TRBV9	TRBJ2-7	-	ASSVANQPEAEQY
TRBV28	TRBJ2-7	TRBD2	ASTEGGVPPVP
TRBV6-5	TRBJ2-2	TRBD1	ASSYSSRGPTGELF
TRBV6-6	TRBJ1-3	-	ASSPRGGTSSGNTIY
TRBV6-1	TRBJ2-3	TRBD1	ASSERGQRTDTQY
TRBV4-1	TRBJ2-7	TRBD2	ASSPSVAGDSYEQY
TRBV7-6	TRBJ2-7	-	ASSLGGPPR
TRBV7-2	TRBJ2-7	TRBD1	ASSPRTGGAVAFEQY
TRBV11-2	TRBJ2-5	-	ASSSGRGETQY
TRBV18	TRBJ2-7	-	ASSPPSAGLHSYEQY
TRBV5-6	TRBJ2-3	TRBD1	ASSLKGQGAVDTQY
TRBV4-1	TRBJ1-1	-	ASSQVDRGGTEAF
TRBV24-1	TRBJ2-3	-	ATSDNRGGDTQY
TRBV30	TRBJ2-3	TRBD2	AWRGGRLAGGPADTQY
TRBV25-1	TRBJ1-6	-	ASSEGQAFHSPLH
TRBV7-6	TRBJ2-3	TRBD2	ASSPGLAGPLTDTQY
TRBV3-1/TRBV3-2	TRBJ1-1	TRBD1	ASSQARGLSKQGTHTEAF
TRBV20-1	TRBJ1-5	-	SASSGDQPQH
TRBV5-6	TRBJ2-5	-	ASSSAGIQETQY
TRBV5-4	TRBJ2-1	TRBD2	ASSLGKSGSSYNEQF